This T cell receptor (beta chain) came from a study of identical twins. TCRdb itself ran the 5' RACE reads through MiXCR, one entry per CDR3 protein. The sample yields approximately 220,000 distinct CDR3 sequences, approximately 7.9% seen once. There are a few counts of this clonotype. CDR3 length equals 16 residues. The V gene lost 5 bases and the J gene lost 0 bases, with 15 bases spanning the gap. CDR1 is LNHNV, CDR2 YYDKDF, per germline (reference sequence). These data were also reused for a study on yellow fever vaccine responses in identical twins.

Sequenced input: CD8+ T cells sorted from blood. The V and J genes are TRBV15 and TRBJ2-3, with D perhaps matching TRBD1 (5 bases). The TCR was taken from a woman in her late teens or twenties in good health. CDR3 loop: CATSPGWGTSTDTQYF. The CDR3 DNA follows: TGTGCCACCAGCCCAGGATGGGGCACTAGCACAGATACGCAGTATTTT.